The next 19 T cell receptor beta chains were all read from a single sample in a study of T cell changes during pregnancy in multiple sclerosis. The assay was immunoSEQ multiplex PCR, and TCRdb's table has in-frame clones only and misses some. This sample yields under 55,000 clones, of which around 94% are seen a single time; around 0.34% belongs to the top ten. The sequencing here drew on CD4+ T cells from peripheral blood mononuclear cells, taken in the third trimester of pregnancy. Source of these receptors: a female donor with multiple sclerosis, enrolled in a pregnancy study.

The V gene is TRBV10-2, the J gene TRBJ2-7; 15 nucleotides align to TRBD2. Trimming removed 6 bases from V and 4 bases from J; junction bases left unmatched: 4. This CDR3 is built from 15 residues. CDR1 and CDR2 from the germline V gene are WSHSY and SAAADI. CDR3 bases: TGCGCCAGCAGGGCCGGGACTAGCGGGGGGTACGAGCAGTACTTC. This encodes CASRAGTSGGYEQYF.

V and J are TRBV7-2 and TRBJ2-7, with 10 bases that match TRBD2. Germline lookup yields CDR1 SGHTA and CDR2 FQGNSA. The CDR3 covers 15 residues. Trimming at V came to 4 bases and at J to 4 bases, leaving 7 bases not matched to a gene. Here the CDR3 DNA reads TGTGCCAGCAGCTCAATAGCGGGAGGTTCGTACGAGCAGTACTTC. Protein sequence: CASSSIAGGSYEQYF.

The gene calls are TRBV19 and TRBJ2-1, with unresolved D. CDR3 length: 14 amino acids. Looked up from germline, CDR1 is LNHDA and CDR2 is SQIVND (reference sequence). The V end was cut by 9 bases, the J end by 2 bases, with 14 bases between. CDR3 sequence: CASAKRETYNEQFF. CDR3 DNA: TGTGCCAGCGCGAAGCGAGAGACCTACAATGAGCAGTTCTTC. The variable domain in full, completed from reference TRBV19 and TRBJ2-1, reads DGGITQSPKYLFRKEGQNVTLSCEQNLNHDAMYWYRQDPGQGLRLIYYSQIVNDFQKGDIAEGYSVSREKKESFPLTVTSAQKNPTAFYLCASAKRETYNEQFFGPGTRLTVL.

The chain combines TRBV7-3 with TRBJ2-3; 9 bases are shared with TRBD2. V was clipped by 6 bases and J by 6 bases; unmatched bases: 10. The CDR3 loop spans 15 amino acids. Germline lookup yields CDR1 SGHTA and CDR2 FQGTGA. CDR3 loop: CASRRGGELVDTQYF. In nucleotides, the CDR3 is TGTGCCAGCAGACGCGGGGGGGAACTCGTGGATACGCAGTATTTT.

This chain joins TRBV5-4 and TRBJ1-1; no clear D. This CDR3 comprises 17 residues. V shed 4 bases and J shed 0 bases, with 19 bases lying between them. In germline, CDR1 is SGHNT, CDR2 YYREEE (reference sequence). The CDR3 DNA reads TGTGCCAGCAGCCCCGGGGAGCGGATTCGGGTGAACACTGAAGCTTTCTTT. As protein: CASSPGERIRVNTEAFF.

The CDR3 region is CSARDTGKTEAFF. CDR3 bases: TGCAGCGCCCGAGACACGGGGAAGACTGAAGCTTTCTTT. This sequence joins TRBV29-1 and TRBJ1-1; D is uncertain. CDR3 length: 13 residues. The V end lost 7 bases, the J end lost 5 bases, and 17 bases lay between the germline ends. The V gene's germline CDR1 is SQVTM and CDR2 ANQGSEA.

The chain links TRBV28 to TRBJ2-7, with 7 bases that match TRBD1. CDR3 length: 14 residues. Germline V lookup: CDR1 MDHEN, CDR2 SYDVKM. V shed 6 bases and J 2 bases; nucleotides not matched to a gene: 7. The CDR3 nucleotides are TGTGCCAGCAGACCACGACAGGGCCCCTACGAGCAGTACTTC. As protein: CASRPRQGPYEQYF.

J is TRBJ1-6 and V is TRBV27; 11 bases line up with TRBD1. The CDR3 length is 13 residues. V was clipped by 8 bases and J by 12 bases; unmatched bases: 6. Germline V gene data show CDR1 as MNHEY and CDR2 as SMNVEV (reference sequence). The CDR3 DNA reads as TGTGCCAGCCTACGGACAGGGGGCGGACCCCTCCACTTT. It yields the protein CASLRTGGGPLHF.

The chain has TRBV15 and TRBJ1-2, with D possibly being TRBD1 (6 bases). This CDR3 has 12 amino acids. V was clipped by 5 bases and J by 8 bases, with 12 bases between them. Germline assignment: CDR1 LNHNV and CDR2 YYDKDF (reference sequence). The CDR3 nucleotides are TGTGCCACCAGCCGACAGGAGCACGGCTACACCTTC. Translation: CATSRQEHGYTF.

The chain joins TRBV27 to TRBJ2-1; TRBD2 matches at 7 bases. The CDR3 contains 14 residues. Unmatched junction bases numbered 5, after V lost 5 bases and J lost 4 bases. Per germline, CDR1 MNHEY and CDR2 SMNVEV (reference sequence). CDR3 sequence: CASSRLADYNEQFF. The CDR3 nucleotides are TGTGCCAGCAGTAGGCTAGCGGATTACAATGAGCAGTTCTTC.

The genes are TRBV6-5 and TRBJ1-4; 10 bases align to TRBD1. The CDR3 runs 14 residues. V lost 6 bases and J lost 10; bases outside the gene matches: 8. The V gene's germline CDR1 is MNHEY and CDR2 SVGAGI. This chain's CDR3 is CASRPDRGFGKLFF. In DNA, the CDR3 is TGTGCCAGCAGACCGGACAGGGGGTTCGGAAAACTGTTTTTT.

A single count supports this clone. The chain recombines TRBV19 with TRBJ1-3; a weak D match, TRBD1 (5 bases). Trimming took 7 bases from V and 0 from J, leaving 10 bases between them. Germline V gives CDR1 LNHDA, CDR2 SQIVND (reference sequence). The CDR3 extends over 14 amino acids. As DNA, the CDR3 is TGTGCCAGTATGGGGCGGTTCTCTGGAAACACCATATATTTT. This encodes CASMGRFSGNTIYF.

This sequence joins TRBV7-9 and TRBJ2-7; 7 nucleotides line up with TRBD1. Germline values: CDR1 SEHNR, CDR2 FQNEAQ (reference sequence). This CDR3 comprises 14 residues. J gave up 1 base and V 5 bases, and 5 bases lay outside the gene matches. The CDR3, as DNA: TGTGCCAGCAGCCCCCGACAGGGTTCCTACGAGCAGTACTTC. It specifies CASSPRQGSYEQYF.

The chain is built from TRBV28 and TRBJ1-6; D not resolved. Germline-derived CDR1 and CDR2 are MDHEN and SYDVKM. The CDR3 length is 14 residues. V was clipped by 6 bases and J by 4 bases, with 10 bases between them. The CDR3 DNA reads TGTGCCAGCAGCGGGTTTGATTATAATTCACCCCTCCACTTT. Encoded protein: CASSGFDYNSPLHF. The full variable domain, rest sourced from reference TRBV28 and TRBJ1-6, is DVKVTQSSRYLVKRTGEKVFLECVQDMDHENMFWYRQDPGLGLRLIYFSYDVKMKEKGDIPEGYSVSREKKERFSLILESASTNQTSMYLCASSGFDYNSPLHFGNGTRLTVT.

The J gene is TRBJ2-7, the V gene TRBV5-1; 9 nucleotides align to TRBD1. The CDR3 runs 13 residues. V was clipped by 3 bases and J by 6 bases; unmatched bases: 4. Germline CDR1 reads SGHRS; CDR2 reads YFSETQ. The CDR3 is CASSSGQGVEQYF. In DNA form, the CDR3 reads TGCGCCAGCAGCTCGGGACAGGGAGTCGAGCAGTACTTC.

This chain uses TRBV5-1 with TRBJ1-6; no firm D call. V was pared by 4 bases and J by 8 bases, with 10 bases between. CDR1 is SGHRS and CDR2 is YFSETQ in the germline V gene. The CDR3 is 13 amino acids. CDR3 in amino acids: CASSLDKYSPLHF. For the CDR3, the DNA is TGCGCCAGCAGCCTCGACAAATATTCACCCCTCCACTTT.

The sample holds one count of this clone. The chain employs TRBV7-2 and TRBJ1-3, with D possibly being TRBD1 (6 bases). V lost 6 bases and J 1 base, leaving 16 bases between the germline ends. Germline V gives CDR1 SGHTA, CDR2 FQGNSA. The CDR3 is 16 residues long. The CDR3 nucleotides are TGTGCCAGCAGTCGCTCAACAGGGCCATCTGGAAACACCATATATTTT. Its translation: CASSRSTGPSGNTIYF.

The chain uses TRBV7-2 and TRBJ2-1; TRBD1 aligns across 7 bases. With 1 base clipped from V and 2 bases from J, the junction kept 2 bases outside the gene matches. This CDR3 has 15 amino acids. CDR1 and CDR2 from the germline V gene are SGHTA and FQGNSA. The CDR3 nucleotides read TGTGCCAGCAGCTTAGATGGGACAGCCTACAATGAGCAGTTCTTC. Translation: CASSLDGTAYNEQFF.

This chain joins TRBV19 and TRBJ2-1, with 13 bases that match TRBD2. Germline loops: CDR1 LNHDA, CDR2 SQIVND (reference sequence). Trimming took 3 bases from V and 0 from J; bases not matched to a gene: 5. The CDR3 consists of 18 residues. CDR3 in DNA: TGTGCCAGTAGTATCTACAGACTAGCGGGAGGCTCCTACAATGAGCAGTTCTTC. It specifies CASSIYRLAGGSYNEQFF.